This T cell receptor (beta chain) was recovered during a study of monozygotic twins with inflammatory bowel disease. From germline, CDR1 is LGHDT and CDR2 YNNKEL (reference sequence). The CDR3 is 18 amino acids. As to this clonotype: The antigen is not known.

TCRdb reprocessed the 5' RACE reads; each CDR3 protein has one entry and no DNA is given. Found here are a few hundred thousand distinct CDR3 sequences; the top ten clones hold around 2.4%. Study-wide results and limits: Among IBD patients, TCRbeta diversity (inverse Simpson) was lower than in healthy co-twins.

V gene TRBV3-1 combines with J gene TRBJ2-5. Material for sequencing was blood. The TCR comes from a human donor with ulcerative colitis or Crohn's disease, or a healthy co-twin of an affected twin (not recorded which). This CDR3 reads CASSQVIRGTAARETQYF.